This entry lists 16 T cell receptor beta chains sequenced from one sample in a study of blood T cells in healthy people across ages. For the second PCR, which ran for about 7 to 11 cycles, a sample-barcoded 5' primer and a J-beta primer mix were used. TCRdb re-called the 5' RACE reads with MiXCR, one entry per CDR3 protein. This table holds 550,000 to 800,000 distinct CDR3 sequences, roughly 32% found once. The specimen sequenced was blood. Receptor source: a woman of 80 years or more in good health.

The table lists this clonotype with a few counts. A much larger clone is a single base away; this may be a read error. V gene TRBV7-2 combines with J gene TRBJ2-7; weak D call: TRBD2 (6 bases). Near its end, the DNA agrees better with TRBJ2-5, so the J call may be wrong. Germline V lookup: CDR1 SGHTA, CDR2 FQGNSA. This CDR3 has 14 residues. DNA of the CDR3: TGTGCCAGCAGCTGCCGCACCCCGGGGGTGACCCAGTACTTC. Its translation: CASSCRTPGVTQYF.

In the case of this clonotype: A much more abundant neighbour one base away suggests this may be a read error. The chain uses TRBV4-1 and TRBJ2-3; D gene uncertain. This CDR3 region has 15 residues. With 1 base removed from V and 2 bases from J, the gap between germline ends came to 10 bases. Germline loops: CDR1 MGHRA, CDR2 YSYEKL. This CDR3 reads CASSQVQASTDTQYF. The DNA for the CDR3 is TGCGCCAGCAGCCAAGTCCAGGCCTCCACAGATACGCAGTATTTT.

The chain employs TRBV20-1 and TRBJ1-2, with D hard to call. Germline V lookup: CDR1 DFQATT, CDR2 SNEGSKA (reference sequence). V was cut by 6 bases and J by 5 bases, with 13 bases left in between. The CDR3 covers 12 residues. CDR3 region: CSAHENGYGYTF. The DNA of the CDR3 is TGCAGTGCCCATGAAAACGGGTATGGCTACACCTTC.

In this sample, this clonotype turned up many times. This chain uses TRBV29-1 with TRBJ1-2, with D unclear. The CDR3 runs 13 residues. V was pared by 0 bases and J by 8 bases, with 13 bases between. Germline values: CDR1 SQVTM, CDR2 ANQGSEA. CDR3 bases: TGCAGCGTTGAAGAGGATGGTTTCGGGGGCTACACCTTC. This sequence encodes CSVEEDGFGGYTF.

This clonotype was observed a handful of times. The chain uses TRBV30 and TRBJ2-7, with D perhaps TRBD1 or TRBD2 (5 bases each). The germline V gene has CDR1 GTSNPN and CDR2 SVGIG (reference sequence). V gave up 7 bases and J gave up 5 bases, with 15 bases separating them. The length of the CDR3 is 12 residues. The CDR3 DNA follows: TGTGCCTTCCGGGATGCAGGGCACGAGCAGTACTTC. Encoded protein: CAFRDAGHEQYF.

This clonotype was observed at least ten times. V gene TRBV5-6 combines with J gene TRBJ2-1; D is unresolved. The V gene's germline CDR1 is SGHDT and CDR2 YYEEEE. CDR3 size: 15 residues. Trimming took 4 bases from V and 0 from J, leaving 11 bases between them. The CDR3 loop reads CASSPLQSSYNEQFF. CDR3 DNA: TGTGCCAGCAGCCCTCTACAGAGCTCCTACAATGAGCAGTTCTTC. The variable domain in full, completed from reference TRBV5-6 and TRBJ2-1, reads DAGVTQSPTHLIKTRGQQVTLRCSPKSGHDTVSWYQQALGQGPQFIFQYYEEEERQRGNFPDRFSGHQFPNYSSELNVNALLLGDSALYLCASSPLQSSYNEQFFGPGTRLTVL.

There are a few counts of this clonotype. This chain uses TRBV20-1 with TRBJ2-3, with D possibly matching TRBD2 (7 bases). The V end was cut by 8 bases, the J end by 2 bases, with 20 bases between. This CDR3 spans 15 amino acids. The germline V gene encodes CDR1 DFQATT and CDR2 SNEGSKA (reference sequence). The CDR3 DNA sequence: TGCAGTCTAGAAGAACTCGGGGGGCCCACAGATACGCAGTATTTT. It translates to CSLEELGGPTDTQYF.

The J gene is TRBJ1-2, the V gene TRBV20-1; TRBD1 matches at 7 bases. Looked up from germline, CDR1 is DFQATT and CDR2 is SNEGSKA (reference sequence). This CDR3 region has 14 residues. V lost 3 bases and J lost 1; bases outside the gene matches: 5. The CDR3 loop reads CSARGQYLNYGYTF. The CDR3 DNA reads TGCAGTGCTAGGGGACAGTACCTTAACTATGGCTACACCTTC.

Turning to this clonotype: This sequence may be a read error, since a much larger clone differs from it by one base. The chain recombines TRBV5-1 with TRBJ2-4, with TRBD1 as a possible D gene (5 bases). There are 14 residues in the CDR3. Germline V gene lookup returns CDR1 SGHRS and CDR2 YFSETQ. Trimming removed 0 bases from V and 9 bases from J, with 13 bases in between. CDR3 protein: CASSLEPTETIQYF. In DNA form, the CDR3 reads TGCGCCAGCAGCTTGGAACCGACAGAAACCATTCAGTACTTC.

This clonotype came up many times. The chain combines TRBV11-2 with TRBJ2-1; 13 bases line up with TRBD2. The CDR3 spans 17 residues. V shed 5 bases and J 0 bases; nucleotides not matched to a gene: 4. Per the germline V gene, CDR1 is SGHAT and CDR2 is FQNNGV. The CDR3: CASSRTSGGLSYNEQFF. The CDR3 bases are TGTGCCAGCAGCCGGACTAGCGGGGGACTCTCCTACAATGAGCAGTTCTTC.

A few counts support this clonotype. The chain joins TRBV2 to TRBJ2-3, with 10 bases fitting TRBD1. The CDR3 extends over 15 amino acids. The junction had 7 bases not matched to a gene; V was cut back by 6 bases and J by 4 bases. The germline CDR1 and CDR2 sequences are SNHLY and FYNNEI. The CDR3 is CASRIDRGRSDTQYF. The CDR3 DNA follows: TGTGCCAGCAGAATCGACAGGGGGCGCTCAGATACGCAGTATTTT.

J is TRBJ2-3 and V is TRBV29-1, with D perhaps given as TRBD1 or TRBD2 (5 bases each). The CDR3 covers 14 residues. V lost 5 bases and J lost 0, with 12 bases in between. Germline-derived CDR1 and CDR2 are SQVTM and ANQGSEA. CDR3 region: CSVSLGPSTDTQYF. DNA for the CDR3: TGCAGCGTTAGCTTGGGACCCAGCACAGATACGCAGTATTTT.

The table lists this clonotype with many counts. This chain uses TRBV7-2 with TRBJ2-1, with D perhaps matching TRBD2 (6 bases). CDR1 is SGHTA, CDR2 FQGNSA, per germline. This CDR3 region has 14 residues. Trimming cost V 5 bases and J 8 bases, with 16 bases left between them. The CDR3 sequence is CASSRETLAHEQFF. The DNA for the CDR3 is TGTGCCAGCAGCCGGGAGACCCTAGCCCATGAGCAGTTCTTC. Supplemented by reference TRBV7-2 and TRBJ2-1, the full variable domain reads GAGVSQSPSNKVTEKGKDVELRCDPISGHTALYWYRQSLGQGLEFLIYFQGNSAPDKSGLPSDRFSAERTGGSVSTLTIQRTQQEDSAVYLCASSRETLAHEQFFGPGTRLTVL.

This sequence joins TRBV20-1 and TRBJ1-5; 8 bases line up with TRBD1. Germline V gene lookup returns CDR1 DFQATT and CDR2 SNEGSKA (reference sequence). The junction had 8 bases not matched to a gene; V was cut back by 5 bases and J by 2 bases. This CDR3 has 15 amino acids. The chain's CDR3 is CSAYGQGGGNQPQHF. In DNA, the CDR3 is TGCAGTGCTTATGGACAGGGCGGGGGCAATCAGCCCCAGCATTTT.

The V call is TRBV6-1, the J call TRBJ2-7; the D gene is possibly TRBD2 (5 bases). V shed 0 bases and J shed 3 bases, with 9 bases lying between them. This CDR3 region has 14 residues. Germline V gives CDR1 MNHNS, CDR2 SASEGT. Here the CDR3 DNA reads TGTGCCAGCAGTGAAGCTCACGGAGGCTACGAGCAGTACTTC. Amino acid sequence: CASSEAHGGYEQYF.

This clonotype occurred many times. The chain uses TRBV10-3 and TRBJ1-2; D is undetermined. The CDR3 sequence is 13 residues long. Trimming removed 7 bases at V and 2 bases at J, with 11 bases between. The germline V gene encodes CDR1 ENHRY and CDR2 SYGVKD. This CDR3 is CAIKVTENYGYTF. The CDR3 nucleotides are TGTGCCATCAAGGTAACAGAGAACTATGGCTACACCTTC.